Below, one T cell receptor (beta chain) is given with its context. What it recognizes is unknown. This entry is derived from a study of Graves' ophthalmopathy and Graves' hyperthyroidism. Overall study results and limits: Most expanded thyroid clonotypes above 0.001 frequency also appeared in blood.

Scientists amplified the TCR beta CDR3 regions from RNA transcripts. RT-PCR with HTBI primers came first, then second-round multiplex PCR. TCRdb reprocessed the multiplex PCR reads with MiXCR, giving one entry per CDR3 protein. The data contain hundreds of thousands of distinct CDR3 sequences, about 40% of them singletons. Ophthalmopathic donors had moderate-to-severe activity, CAS ≥3 and NOSPECS ≥4, with disease that had lasted under 3 months. The diagnosis combined clinical symptoms, thyroxine, TRAb, thyroid ultrasound and orbital computed tomography scans. V was shortened by 2 bases and J by 9 bases, with 13 bases between the two germline ends. This CDR3 is built from 14 residues.

The clonotype originates from an adult man with Graves' ophthalmopathy. The specimen was peripheral blood. The chain uses TRBV12-3 or TRBV12-4 and TRBJ2-2, with D perhaps TRBD1 (6 bases). The CDR3 sequence: CASSLRGLDRELFF. CDR3 sequence (DNA): TGTGCCAGCAGTTTAAGGGGGTTAGACCGGGAGCTGTTTTTT.